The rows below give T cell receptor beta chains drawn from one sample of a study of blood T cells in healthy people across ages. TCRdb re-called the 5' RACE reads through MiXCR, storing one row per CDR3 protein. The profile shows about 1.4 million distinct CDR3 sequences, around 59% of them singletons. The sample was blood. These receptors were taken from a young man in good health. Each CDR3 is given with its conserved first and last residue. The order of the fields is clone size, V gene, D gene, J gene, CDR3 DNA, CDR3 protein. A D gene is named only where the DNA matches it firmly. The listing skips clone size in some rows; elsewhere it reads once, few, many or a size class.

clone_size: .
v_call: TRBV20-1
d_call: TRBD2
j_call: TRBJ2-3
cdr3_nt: TGCAGTGCTAGAGGGACTAGCGGGGCGACCGTGGGCACAGATACGCAGTATTTT
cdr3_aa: CSARGTSGATVGTDTQYF

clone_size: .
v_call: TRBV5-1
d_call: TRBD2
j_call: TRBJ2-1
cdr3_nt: TGCGCCAGCAGCTATCCAGGGACTAGCGGGAGTAGGGATGAGCAGTTCTTC
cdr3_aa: CASSYPGTSGSRDEQFF

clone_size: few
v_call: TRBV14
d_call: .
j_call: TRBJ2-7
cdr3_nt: TGTGCCAGCAGCCAAGCAGACTTCTCCTACGAGCAGTACTTC
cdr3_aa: CASSQADFSYEQYF

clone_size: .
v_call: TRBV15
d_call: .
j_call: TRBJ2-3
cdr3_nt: TGTGCCACCAGCAGTCCCGAACGTCTAATCACAGATACGCAGTATTTT
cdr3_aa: CATSSPERLITDTQYF

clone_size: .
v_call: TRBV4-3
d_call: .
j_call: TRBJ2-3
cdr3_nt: TGCGCCAGCAGCCAAGTTGGTCGGCTTCGCACAGATACGCAGTATTTT
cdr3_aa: CASSQVGRLRTDTQYF

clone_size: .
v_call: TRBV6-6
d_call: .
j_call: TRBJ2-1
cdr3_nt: TGTGCCAGCCGTGCGGATGAGCAGTTCTTC
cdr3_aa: CASRADEQFF

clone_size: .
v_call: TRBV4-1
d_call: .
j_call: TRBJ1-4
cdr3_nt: TGCGCCAGCAGCCAAGGGGGCCACGTGGGAAATGAAAAACTGTTTTTT
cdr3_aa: CASSQGGHVGNEKLFF

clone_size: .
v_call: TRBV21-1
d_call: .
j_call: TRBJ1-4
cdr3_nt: TGTGCCAGACCGCAGGGGGCGGGCGAAAAACTGTTTTTT
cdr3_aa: CARPQGAGEKLFF

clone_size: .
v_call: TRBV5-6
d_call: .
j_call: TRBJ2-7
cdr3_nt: TGTGCCAGCAGTTACGGACCCAGGTCCTACGAGCAGTACTTC
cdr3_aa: CASSYGPRSYEQYF

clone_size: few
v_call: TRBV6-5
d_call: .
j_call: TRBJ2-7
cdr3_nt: TGTGCCAGCAGTTCGGGACCGAACCTGGGGTACGAGCAGTACTTC
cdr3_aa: CASSSGPNLGYEQYF

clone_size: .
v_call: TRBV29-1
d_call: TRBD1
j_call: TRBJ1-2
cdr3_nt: TGCAGCGTTAAGACAGGGGGCGAGGACTATGGCTACACCTTC
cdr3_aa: CSVKTGGEDYGYTF

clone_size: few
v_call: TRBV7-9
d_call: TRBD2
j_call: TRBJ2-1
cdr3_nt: TGTGCCAGCAGCTTAGTTGTTGCGGGGGGAAATGAGCAGTTCTTC
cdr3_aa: CASSLVVAGGNEQFF

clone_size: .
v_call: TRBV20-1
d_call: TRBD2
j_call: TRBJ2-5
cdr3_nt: TGCAGTGCTAGGGGACTAGCGCGGGAGACCCAGTACTTC
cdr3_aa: CSARGLARETQYF

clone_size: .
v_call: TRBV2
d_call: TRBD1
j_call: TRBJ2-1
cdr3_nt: TGTGCCAGCGCCCAAATAAAGGGGACAGCCTACAATGAGCAGTTCTTC
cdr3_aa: CASAQIKGTAYNEQFF

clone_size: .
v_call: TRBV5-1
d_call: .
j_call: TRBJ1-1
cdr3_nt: TGTGCCAGCAGCTTAAACAGGGACACTGAAGCTTTCTTT
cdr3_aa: CASSLNRDTEAFF

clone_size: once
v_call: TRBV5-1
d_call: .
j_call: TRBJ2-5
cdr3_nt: TGCGCCAGCAGCAGCGACTCCGCGGGGTGGACCCAGTACTTC
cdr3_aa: CASSSDSAGWTQYF

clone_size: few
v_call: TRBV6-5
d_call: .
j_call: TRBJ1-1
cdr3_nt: TGTGCCAGCAGTTACGGACAGCCTAACACTGAAGCTTTCTTT
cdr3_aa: CASSYGQPNTEAFF

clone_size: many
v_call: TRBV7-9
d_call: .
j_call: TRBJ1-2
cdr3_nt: TGTGCCAGCTCTACAGTCACCCGGAGCTACACCTTC
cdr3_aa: CASSTVTRSYTF

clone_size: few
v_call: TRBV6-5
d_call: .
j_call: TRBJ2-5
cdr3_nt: TGTGCCAGCAGCCAACCGGGACCATTAGAGACCCAGTACTTC
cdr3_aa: CASSQPGPLETQYF

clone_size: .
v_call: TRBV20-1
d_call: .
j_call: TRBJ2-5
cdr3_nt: TGCAGTGCTAGGGCGGGGACAGCCACAGAAGAGACCCAGTACTTC
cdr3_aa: CSARAGTATEETQYF

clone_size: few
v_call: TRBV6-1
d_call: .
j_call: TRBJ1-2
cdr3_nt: TGTGCCAGCAGTGAAGTAGGCTATGGCTACACCTTC
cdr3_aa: CASSEVGYGYTF

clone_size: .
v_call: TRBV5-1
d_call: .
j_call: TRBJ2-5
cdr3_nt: TGCGCCAGCAGCTTAGGGGGTCTAGCGTCGTACAATGAGCAGTACTTC
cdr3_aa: CASSLGGLASYNEQYF

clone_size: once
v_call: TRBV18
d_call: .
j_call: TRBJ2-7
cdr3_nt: TGTGCCAGCTCACCACGTTCCGACAGGAACGAGCAGTACTTC
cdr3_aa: CASSPRSDRNEQYF

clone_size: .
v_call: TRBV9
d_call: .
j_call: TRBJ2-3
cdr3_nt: TGTGCCAGCAGCGTGGAGGCCCCGGGCCGGGATACGCAGTATTTT
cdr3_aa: CASSVEAPGRDTQYF

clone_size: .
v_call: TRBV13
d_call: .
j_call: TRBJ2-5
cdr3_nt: TGTGCCAGCAGCGTACCAACCGGGAATGAAGAGACCCAGTACTTC
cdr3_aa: CASSVPTGNEETQYF

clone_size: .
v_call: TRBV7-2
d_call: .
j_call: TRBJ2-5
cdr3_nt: TGTGCCAGCAGTTTAGGCCGGGGCCAAGAGACCCAGTACTTC
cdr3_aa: CASSLGRGQETQYF

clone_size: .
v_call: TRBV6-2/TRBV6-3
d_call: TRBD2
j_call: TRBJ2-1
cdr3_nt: TGTGCCAGCAGTTGGACTAGCGGGAGAGGATCCTACAATGAGCAGTTCTTC
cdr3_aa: CASSWTSGRGSYNEQFF

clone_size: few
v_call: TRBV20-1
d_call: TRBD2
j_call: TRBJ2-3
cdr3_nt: TGCAGTGCTAGCTATAGCGGGGGCTCCCCGGATACGCAGTATTTT
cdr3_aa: CSASYSGGSPDTQYF

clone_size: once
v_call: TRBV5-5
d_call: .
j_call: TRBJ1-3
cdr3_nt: TGTGCCAGCAGCTCAGTCCCCGCCGCAGGCTCCTCTGGATACACCATATATTTT
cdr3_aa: CASSSVPAAGSSGYTIYF

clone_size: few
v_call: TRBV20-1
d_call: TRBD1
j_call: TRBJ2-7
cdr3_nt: TGCAGTGCTAGGGACAGGGGATACTACGAGCAGTACTTC
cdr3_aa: CSARDRGYYEQYF

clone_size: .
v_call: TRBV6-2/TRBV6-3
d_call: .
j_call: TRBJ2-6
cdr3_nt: TGTGCCAGCACCGAGACTAGCTCTGGGGCCAACGTCCTGACTTTC
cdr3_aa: CASTETSSGANVLTF

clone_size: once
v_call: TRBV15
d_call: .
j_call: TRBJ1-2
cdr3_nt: TGTGCCACCAGCAGAGGTCCAGGGGACTATGGCTACACCTTC
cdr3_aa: CATSRGPGDYGYTF